The rows below give T cell receptor beta chains drawn from one sample of a study of CD4+ T cells in melanoma. Profiling relied on immunoSEQ multiplex PCR, and the TCRdb table lists in-frame clones only, not all of them. Here the sample spans about 55,000 clones, over 60% being singletons. Sequenced sample: tumor tissue. The receptors derive from a human donor with melanoma. Both conserved end residues are part of each CDR3. D genes are given only for firm matches. Only some rows state a clone size, as once, few, many or a class for expanded clones.

TRBJ1-2 | NA | TRBV29-1 | few | TGCAGCGTTGAAATAGCGAGGTCTGGCTACACCTTC | CSVEIARSGYTF
TRBJ1-2 | NA | TRBV4-3 | once | TGCGCCAGCAGCCAAGATACTGGGGCGGATAACTATGGCTACACCTTC | CASSQDTGADNYGYTF
TRBJ1-2 | NA | TRBV4-1 | NA | TGCGCCAGCAGCCCTCGCTCGAGCGTTAACTATGGCTACACCTTC | CASSPRSSVNYGYTF
TRBJ2-7 | TRBD1 | TRBV7-2 | NA | TGTGCCAGCAGCTTATTTGGACAGGTGGCCTACGAGCAGTACTTC | CASSLFGQVAYEQYF
TRBJ2-5 | NA | TRBV6-6 | once | TGTGCCAGCAGTTACTCAGGAAGAGAGACCCAGTACTTC | CASSYSGRETQYF
TRBJ2-7 | NA | TRBV7-6 | NA | TGTGCCAGCAGCTTAGGTCCCACGCGGGGAGGCTACGAGCAGTACTTC | CASSLGPTRGGYEQYF
TRBJ1-2 | NA | TRBV4-1 | many | TGCGCCAGCAGCTGGCAGGGATGGGATGGCTACACCTTC | CASSWQGWDGYTF
TRBJ2-7 | NA | TRBV11-1 | NA | TGTGCCAGCAGCTTAGTCGGCGGGCCGGCGTACGAGCAGTACTTC | CASSLVGGPAYEQYF
TRBJ2-1 | NA | TRBV7-9 | NA | TGTGCCAGCAGTCCCCCCCCCAATGAGCAGTTCTTC | CASSPPPNEQFF
TRBJ2-5 | TRBD2 | TRBV4-3 | few | TGCGCCAGCAGCAGACGACTAGCGGGGGGGCAAGAGACCCAGTACTTC | CASSRRLAGGQETQYF
TRBJ1-5 | NA | TRBV15 | few | TGTGCCACCAGCCGGGGCCGAAATCAGCCCCAGCATTTT | CATSRGRNQPQHF
TRBJ2-7 | TRBD2 | TRBV6-6 | NA | TGTGCCAGCACCTGGGGGAGGGCGGGAGTTGGCGAGCAGTACTTC | CASTWGRAGVGEQYF
TRBJ2-2 | TRBD1 | TRBV25-1 | NA | TGTGCCAGCAGTGGGGACAGGGATACCGGGGAGCTGTTTTTT | CASSGDRDTGELFF
TRBJ1-5 | TRBD1 | TRBV27 | NA | TGTGCCAGCAGTCGCCTTGGGACAGGGGGTCTGGGGGGCAATCAGCCCCAGCATTTT | CASSRLGTGGLGGNQPQHF
TRBJ2-3 | NA | TRBV29-1 | once | TGCAGCGTCCTCCGGGACACTAGCACAGATACGCAGTATTTT | CSVLRDTSTDTQYF
TRBJ1-1 | NA | TRBV4-3 | NA | TGCGCCAGCAGCCCCTCCTACACCGGACCCAACACTGAAGCTTTCTTT | CASSPSYTGPNTEAFF
TRBJ1-1 | NA | TRBV9 | NA | TGTGCCAGCAGCGCCCCCTATGGGGGGGTCACTGAAGCTTTCTTT | CASSAPYGGVTEAFF
TRBJ1-1 | NA | TRBV7-9 | NA | TGTGCCAGCAGTCCCGTCGGCAGTACTGAAGCTTTCTTT | CASSPVGSTEAFF
TRBJ2-5 | NA | TRBV7-3 | NA | TGTGCCAGCAGCTCGAGACGCGATCCCCCGGTGTTGTGGACCCAGTACTTC | CASSSRRDPPVLWTQYF
TRBJ2-4 | TRBD1 | TRBV5-1 | NA | TGCGCCAGCAGCTTGGAGGGGGCGAGGGACATTCAGTACTTC | CASSLEGARDIQYF
TRBJ2-5 | NA | TRBV5-1 | few | TGCGCCAGCAGCTTGGCGGGGACAGCGGGGGAGACCCAGTACTTC | CASSLAGTAGETQYF
TRBJ2-1 | NA | TRBV4-1 | NA | TGCGCCAGCAGCCAAGGGGCTAGGGAACTCTCCTACAATGAGCAGTTCTTC | CASSQGARELSYNEQFF
TRBJ1-2 | NA | TRBV29-1 | NA | TGCAGCGTTGATGATCTGGTGGCATCCGGCTACACCTTC | CSVDDLVASGYTF
TRBJ1-1 | TRBD1 | TRBV19 | NA | TGTGCCAGTAGTATAATCCCAGGACAGGGAGGGACTGAAGCTTTCTTT | CASSIIPGQGGTEAFF
TRBJ2-3 | NA | TRBV7-3 | NA | TGTGCCAGCAGCTTAGGGAATTCAGATACGCAGTATTTT | CASSLGNSDTQYF
TRBJ1-2 | NA | TRBV7-2 | NA | TGTGCCAGCAGCCGGACTCAGGGATTTGGGTATGGCTACACCTTC | CASSRTQGFGYGYTF
TRBJ2-7 | NA | TRBV28 | NA | TGTGCCAGCAACAGACATGGCTCCTACGAGCAGTACTTC | CASNRHGSYEQYF
TRBJ2-1 | TRBD1 | TRBV30 | NA | TGTGCCTGGAGTCATGGACAGGCTAAGTTCTTC | CAWSHGQAKFF
TRBJ1-5 | TRBD1 | TRBV9 | NA | TGTGCCAGCAGCGAAACAGGGGTGAGTCAGCCCCAGCATTTT | CASSETGVSQPQHF